The entry below gives a single TCR beta chain sequence along with its context. CDR3 length equals 17 residues. Germline V gene lookup returns CDR1 KGHSH and CDR2 LQKENI. With V trimmed by 3 bases and J by 1 base, 10 bases remained unmatched. These data originate in a study of blood T cell repertoires in COVID-19. Overall study: Sources were T cells, B-cell-depleted T cells, or PBMCs; the material itself was cDNA or gDNA.

How the authors handled the data: It was from reference gene primer amplification that nucleated cell counts were estimated. TCRdb's copy holds only in-frame clones and misses some; the assay was immunoSEQ multiplex PCR. That table gives V, J and clone size, and the DNA gave D and trimming. The repertoire holds 65,000 to 80,000 clones, with about 87% as singletons. The sequence was obtained from a man over 45 with active COVID-19. The chain couples TRBV18 to TRBJ2-7, with 9 bases fitting TRBD1. The sequenced material came from peripheral blood. The CDR3 DNA reads as TGTGCCAGCTCACCCTATTTGACAGGGGGAGATTCCTACGAGCAGTACTTC. Encoded protein: CASSPYLTGGDSYEQYF.